This entry is about one T cell receptor beta chain. The second PCR ran about 6 to 12 cycles with a sample-barcoded 5' primer and J-beta primers. TCRdb used MiXCR to reprocess the 5' RACE reads, holding one entry per CDR3 protein. The table records over a million distinct CDR3 sequences, 45% of them present only once. The sample comes from a study of blood T cells in healthy people across ages. Isolation of PBMCs gave at least 6 million cells per sample. Germline CDR1 and CDR2: SEHNR and FQNEAQ (reference sequence). Losses at the gene ends were 5 bases for V and 6 bases for J; bases not matched to a gene: 7. The CDR3 runs to 14 residues.

The origin of this receptor is a woman in her fifties or sixties in good health. The chain uses TRBV7-9 and TRBJ2-1; 7 bases are shared with TRBD2. The sequencing sample was made of blood. The CDR3 here is CASSRDYSANEQFF. The CDR3, as DNA: TGTGCCAGCAGCAGGGACTACAGTGCCAATGAGCAGTTCTTC.